Presented here are 3 T cell receptor beta chains from one specimen sequenced in a study of T cell responses to AZD1222 COVID-19 vaccine. Produced via immunoSEQ multiplex PCR; TCRdb's table is partial and in-frame only. Found here are about 69,000 clones, over 80% of them singletons; the top ten hold about 23%. The sample here was peripheral blood, taken 28 days after the second AZD1222 dose. These receptors all come from an adult who received the AZD1222 COVID-19 vaccine.

V is TRBV2 and J is TRBJ1-2; 7 bases are a match to TRBD1. CDR3 size: 16 residues. Germline V gives CDR1 SNHLY, CDR2 FYNNEI. Trimming cost V 6 bases and J 0 bases; bases outside gene matches: 10. The CDR3 loop is CASRVTGEGSNYGYTF. CDR3 DNA: TGTGCCAGCAGGGTTACAGGGGAAGGGTCTAACTATGGCTACACCTTC.

The V call is TRBV7-9, the J call TRBJ1-2; possibly TRBD1 for D (6 bases). Deletions cut 10 bases from V and 2 bases from J, with 17 bases between. CDR1 and CDR2 (germline): SEHNR, FQNEAQ (reference sequence). The CDR3 is 14 amino acids. The chain's CDR3 is CATLVAGENYGYTF. In nucleotides, the CDR3 is TGTGCCACCCTGGTGGCAGGGGAAAACTATGGCTACACCTTC.

V gene TRBV4-1 combines with J gene TRBJ1-2; D might be TRBD1 (5 bases). The CDR3 consists of 20 residues. Germline V gene lookup returns CDR1 MGHRA and CDR2 YSYEKL. Trimming took 0 bases from V and 2 from J, leaving 25 bases between them. The DNA for the CDR3 is TGCGCCAGCAGCCAAGAGGGAGCCCGGGGGAGGAAAGTAAAGAACTATGGCTACACCTTC. Its translation is CASSQEGARGRKVKNYGYTF.